Shown below are 6 T cell receptor beta chains from a single sample sequenced in a study of CD8 T cells in ankylosing spondylitis. Findings and caveats of the study: There was a TCR beta motif, made of several highly homologous variants, that appeared characteristic of ankylosing spondylitis blood.

Their antigens remain unidentified. TCRdb called the 5' RACE reads again in MiXCR, with one record for every CDR3 protein. The sample shows roughly 370,000 distinct CDR3 sequences, approximately 20% of them seen only once. The sequencing input was blood, either unsorted or a sorted T cell fraction (not recorded which). Receptors were obtained from a male donor with ankylosing spondylitis.

J is TRBJ1-5 and V is TRBV20-1, with unresolved D. Looked up from germline, CDR1 is DFQATT and CDR2 is SNEGSKA (reference sequence). This CDR3 spans 13 amino acids. The V end was cut by 7 bases, the J end by 5 bases, with 15 bases between. The CDR3 DNA sequence: TGCAGTGTCTTCGCCCTAGGACATCAGCCCCAGCATTTT. Translating gives CSVFALGHQPQHF.

The V gene is TRBV9, the J gene TRBJ2-3; 8 nucleotides agree with TRBD2. This CDR3 has 15 amino acids. From germline, CDR1 is SGDLS and CDR2 YYNGEE. With 4 bases clipped from V and 4 bases from J, the junction kept 8 bases outside the gene matches. The CDR3 nucleotides are TGTGCCAGCAGCCCCGGGGGGGCTCCCGCAGATACGCAGTATTTT. This sequence encodes CASSPGGAPADTQYF.

This clonotype has more than one count but fewer than ten. This chain connects TRBV7-9 to TRBJ1-1; D is possibly TRBD1 (5 bases). CDR1 is SEHNR and CDR2 is FQNEAQ in the germline V gene (reference sequence). The CDR3 has 15 amino acids. Trimming removed 4 bases from V and 2 bases from J, with 14 bases in between. The CDR3 is CASSSGQVVNTEAFF. CDR3 sequence (DNA): TGTGCCAGCAGCTCAGGACAAGTCGTCAACACTGAAGCTTTCTTT.

This clonotype was detected only a few times. The missing conserved phenylalanine or tryptophan at the end of this CDR3 makes a read error likely. Because the CDR3's place on the DNA is in doubt, the DNA is left out and the CDR3 is given as listed by TCRdb. V usage is TRBV12-3 or TRBV12-4 and J usage is TRBJ1-1; TRBD1, the D gene given by the table, was not confirmed from the DNA. The CDR3 spans 13 residues, counting both ends. This chain's CDR3 is CASSFSGGRVQPL.

This clonotype was seen at least ten times. V is TRBV20-1 and J is TRBJ2-1; perhaps TRBD2 as D (6 bases). The CDR3 has 18 residues. Germline V lookup: CDR1 DFQATT, CDR2 SNEGSKA (reference sequence). V was cut by 1 base and J by 8 bases, with 27 bases left in between. The CDR3 spells CSARVPLVAGSWGDEQFF. The CDR3 DNA sequence: TGCAGTGCTAGAGTCCCCCTTGTGGCTGGCTCTTGGGGGGATGAGCAGTTCTTC.

In this sample, this clonotype turned up a few times. The V and J genes are TRBV4-3 and TRBJ2-1; unclear D gene. V shed 4 bases and J shed 3 bases, with 13 bases lying between them. The CDR3 totals 15 residues. Germline values: CDR1 LGHNA, CDR2 YSLEER. The CDR3 coding sequence is TGCGCCAGCAGCCTAAGCCTCTTCTACTACAATGAGCAGTTCTTC. Protein sequence: CASSLSLFYYNEQFF.